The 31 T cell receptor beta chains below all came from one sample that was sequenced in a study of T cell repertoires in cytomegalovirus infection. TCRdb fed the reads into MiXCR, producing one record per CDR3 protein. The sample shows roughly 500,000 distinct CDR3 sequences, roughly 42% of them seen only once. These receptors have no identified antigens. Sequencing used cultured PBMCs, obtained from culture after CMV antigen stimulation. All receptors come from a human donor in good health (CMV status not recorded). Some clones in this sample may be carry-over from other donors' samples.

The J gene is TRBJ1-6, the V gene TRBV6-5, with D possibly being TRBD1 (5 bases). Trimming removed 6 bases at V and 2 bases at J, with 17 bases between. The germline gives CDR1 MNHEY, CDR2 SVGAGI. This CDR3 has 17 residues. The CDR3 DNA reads TGTGCCAGCAGGGAGCTGGGGTACAGGACCTATAATTCACCCCTCCACTTT. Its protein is CASRELGYRTYNSPLHF.

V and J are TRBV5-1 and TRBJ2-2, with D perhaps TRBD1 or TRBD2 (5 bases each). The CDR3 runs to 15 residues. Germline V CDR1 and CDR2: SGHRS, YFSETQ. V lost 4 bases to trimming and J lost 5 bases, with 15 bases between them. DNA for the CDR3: TGCGCCAGCAGCACCCGGGGCGAGAATACCGGGGAGCTGTTTTTT. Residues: CASSTRGENTGELFF.

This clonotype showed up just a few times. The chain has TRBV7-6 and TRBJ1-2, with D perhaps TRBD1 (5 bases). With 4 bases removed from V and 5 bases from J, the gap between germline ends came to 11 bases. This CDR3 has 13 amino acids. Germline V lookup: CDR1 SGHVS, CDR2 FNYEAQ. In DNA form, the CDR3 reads TGTGCCAGCAGCTATGTCGGGGGATATGGCTACACCTTC. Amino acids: CASSYVGGYGYTF.

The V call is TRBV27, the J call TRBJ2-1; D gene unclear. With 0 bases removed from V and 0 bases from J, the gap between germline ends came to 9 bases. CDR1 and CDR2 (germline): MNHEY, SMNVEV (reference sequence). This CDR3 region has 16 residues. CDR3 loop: CASSLSDLSSYNEQFF. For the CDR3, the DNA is TGTGCCAGCAGTTTATCGGACCTGAGCTCCTACAATGAGCAGTTCTTC.

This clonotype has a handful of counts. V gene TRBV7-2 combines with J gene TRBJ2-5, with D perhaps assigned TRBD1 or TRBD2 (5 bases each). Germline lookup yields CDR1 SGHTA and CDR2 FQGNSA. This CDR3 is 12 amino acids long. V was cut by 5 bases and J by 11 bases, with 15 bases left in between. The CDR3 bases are TGTGCCAGCAGCAAATCCGGGACCGCTCAGTACTTC. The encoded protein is CASSKSGTAQYF. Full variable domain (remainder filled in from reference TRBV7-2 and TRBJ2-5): GAGVSQSPSNKVTEKGKDVELRCDPISGHTALYWYRQSLGQGLEFLIYFQGNSAPDKSGLPSDRFSAERTGGSVSTLTIQRTQQEDSAVYLCASSKSGTAQYFGPGTRLLVL.

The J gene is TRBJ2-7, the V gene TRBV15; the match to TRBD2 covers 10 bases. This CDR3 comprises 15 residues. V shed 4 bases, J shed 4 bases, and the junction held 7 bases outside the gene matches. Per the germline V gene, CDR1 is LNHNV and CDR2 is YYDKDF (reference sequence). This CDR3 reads CATSKGLAEPYEQYF. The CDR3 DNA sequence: TGTGCCACCAGCAAAGGACTAGCGGAACCGTACGAGCAGTACTTC.

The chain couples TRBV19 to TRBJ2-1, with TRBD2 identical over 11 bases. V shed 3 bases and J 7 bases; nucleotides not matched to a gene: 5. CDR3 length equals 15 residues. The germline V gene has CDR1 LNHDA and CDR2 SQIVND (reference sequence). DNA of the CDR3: TGTGCCAGTAGTATGACTAGCGGGACATCTAATGAGCAGTTCTTC. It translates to CASSMTSGTSNEQFF.

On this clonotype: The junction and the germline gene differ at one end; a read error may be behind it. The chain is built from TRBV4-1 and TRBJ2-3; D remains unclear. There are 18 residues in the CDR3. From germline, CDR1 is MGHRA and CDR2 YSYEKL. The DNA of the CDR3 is TGTGCCAGCAGCCCCCGGGCCCGGGCGATTAAAGGAGCGGATACGCAGTATTTT. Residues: CASSPRARAIKGADTQYF.

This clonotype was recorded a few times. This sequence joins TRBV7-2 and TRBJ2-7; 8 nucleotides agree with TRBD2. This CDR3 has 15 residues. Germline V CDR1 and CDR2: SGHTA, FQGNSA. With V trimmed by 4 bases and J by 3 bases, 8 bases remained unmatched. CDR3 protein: CASSSRGGFIYEQYF. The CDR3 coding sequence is TGTGCCAGCAGCTCCCGGGGGGGGTTTATCTACGAGCAGTACTTC.

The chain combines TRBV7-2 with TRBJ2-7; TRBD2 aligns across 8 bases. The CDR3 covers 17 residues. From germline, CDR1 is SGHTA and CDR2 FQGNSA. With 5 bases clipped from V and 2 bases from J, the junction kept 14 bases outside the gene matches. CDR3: CASSQGSYWRGAYEQYF. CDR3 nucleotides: TGTGCCAGCAGCCAAGGCAGCTACTGGCGGGGGGCCTACGAGCAGTACTTC.

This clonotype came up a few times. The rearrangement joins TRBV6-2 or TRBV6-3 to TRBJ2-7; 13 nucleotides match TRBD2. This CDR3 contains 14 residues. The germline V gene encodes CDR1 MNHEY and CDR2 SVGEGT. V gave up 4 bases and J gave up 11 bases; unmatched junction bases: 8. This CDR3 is CASSFGLAGEMKYF. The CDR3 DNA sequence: TGTGCCAGCAGTTTCGGACTAGCGGGAGAAATGAAGTACTTC.

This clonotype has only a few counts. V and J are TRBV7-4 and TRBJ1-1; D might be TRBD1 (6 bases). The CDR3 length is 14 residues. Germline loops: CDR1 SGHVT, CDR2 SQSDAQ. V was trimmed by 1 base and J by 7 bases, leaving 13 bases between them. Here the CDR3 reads CASSLGGGAGEAFF. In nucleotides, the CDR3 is TGTGCCAGCAGCTTAGGGGGGGGGGCAGGTGAAGCTTTCTTT.

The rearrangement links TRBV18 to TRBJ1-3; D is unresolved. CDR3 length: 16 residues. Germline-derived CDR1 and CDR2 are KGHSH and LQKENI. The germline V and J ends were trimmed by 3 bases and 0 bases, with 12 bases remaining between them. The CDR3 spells CASSPREPNSGNTIYF. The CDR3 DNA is TGTGCCAGCTCACCCCGGGAGCCCAACTCTGGAAACACCATATATTTT.

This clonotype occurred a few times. CDR3 sequence reads: CASSLALGQLSSYEQYF. Here the CDR3 DNA reads TGTGCCAGCAGCTTAGCCCTGGGACAGCTAAGCTCCTACGAGCAGTACTTC. The gene calls are TRBV7-9 and TRBJ2-7; 7 bases align to TRBD1. With 0 bases clipped from V and 0 bases from J, the junction kept 8 bases outside the gene matches. This CDR3 has 17 amino acids. CDR1 SEHNR and CDR2 FQNEAQ come from the germline V gene (reference sequence). Complete variable domain (other parts from reference TRBV7-9 and TRBJ2-7): DTGVSQNPRHKITKRGQNVTFRCDPISEHNRLYWYRQTLGQGPEFLTYFQNEAQLEKSRLLSDRFSAERPKGSFSTLEIQRTEQGDSAMYLCASSLALGQLSSYEQYFGPGTRLTVT.

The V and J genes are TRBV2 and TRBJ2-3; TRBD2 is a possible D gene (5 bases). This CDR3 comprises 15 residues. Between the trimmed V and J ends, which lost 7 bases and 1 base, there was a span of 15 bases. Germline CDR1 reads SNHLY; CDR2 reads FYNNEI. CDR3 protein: CASTLTWGGTDTQYF. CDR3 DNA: TGTGCCAGCACCCTGACCTGGGGAGGCACAGATACGCAGTATTTT.

The CDR3 is CASSPRRDREGSYTF. DNA of the CDR3: TGTGCCAGCAGCCCGCGCCGGGACAGGGAAGGAAGCTACACCTTC. The chain joins TRBV7-8 to TRBJ1-2; 9 nucleotides line up with TRBD1. Per germline, CDR1 SGHVS and CDR2 FQNEAQ. V was pared by 5 bases and J by 9 bases, with 13 bases of the junction left unmatched. The CDR3 loop spans 15 amino acids.

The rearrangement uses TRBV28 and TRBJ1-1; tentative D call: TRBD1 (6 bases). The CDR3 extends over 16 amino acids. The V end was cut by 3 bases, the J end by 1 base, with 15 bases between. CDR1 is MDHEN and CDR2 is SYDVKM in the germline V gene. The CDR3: CASSFLDGTRNTEAFF. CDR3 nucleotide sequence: TGTGCCAGCAGTTTCTTGGATGGGACAAGGAACACTGAAGCTTTCTTT. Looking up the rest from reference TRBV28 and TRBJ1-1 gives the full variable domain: DVKVTQSSRYLVKRTGEKVFLECVQDMDHENMFWYRQDPGLGLRLIYFSYDVKMKEKGDIPEGYSVSREKKERFSLILESASTNQTSMYLCASSFLDGTRNTEAFFGQGTRLTVV.

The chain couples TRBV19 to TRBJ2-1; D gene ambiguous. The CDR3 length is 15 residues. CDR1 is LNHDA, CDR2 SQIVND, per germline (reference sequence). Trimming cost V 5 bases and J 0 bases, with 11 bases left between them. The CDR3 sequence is CASSPSPGSYNEQFF. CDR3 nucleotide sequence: TGTGCCAGTAGTCCCAGTCCGGGCTCCTACAATGAGCAGTTCTTC.

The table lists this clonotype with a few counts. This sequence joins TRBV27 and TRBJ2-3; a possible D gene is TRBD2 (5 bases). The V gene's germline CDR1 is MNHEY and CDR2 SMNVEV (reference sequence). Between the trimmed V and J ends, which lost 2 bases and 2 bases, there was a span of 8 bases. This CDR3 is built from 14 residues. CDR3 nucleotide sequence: TGTGCCAGCAGTTTAACTAGAAACACAGATACGCAGTATTTT. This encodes CASSLTRNTDTQYF.

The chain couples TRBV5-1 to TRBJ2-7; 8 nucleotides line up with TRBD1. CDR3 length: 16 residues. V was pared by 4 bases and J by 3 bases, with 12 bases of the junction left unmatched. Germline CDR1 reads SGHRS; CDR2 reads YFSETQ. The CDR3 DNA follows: TGCGCCAGCAGCAACACAGGGACAGGCGCAGGCTACGAGCAGTACTTC. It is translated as CASSNTGTGAGYEQYF.

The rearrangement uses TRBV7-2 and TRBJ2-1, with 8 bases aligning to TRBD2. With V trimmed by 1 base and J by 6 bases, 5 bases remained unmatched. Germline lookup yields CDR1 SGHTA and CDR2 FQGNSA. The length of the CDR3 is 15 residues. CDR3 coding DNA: TGTGCCAGCAGCTTAGTCGGGGGGGGGGCCAATGAGCAGTTCTTC. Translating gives CASSLVGGGANEQFF.

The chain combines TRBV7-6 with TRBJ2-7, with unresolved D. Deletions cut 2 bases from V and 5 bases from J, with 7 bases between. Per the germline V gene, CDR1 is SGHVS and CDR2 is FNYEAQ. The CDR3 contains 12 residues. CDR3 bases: TGTGCCAGCAGCTTATTTGGAGACGAGCAGTACTTC. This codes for CASSLFGDEQYF.

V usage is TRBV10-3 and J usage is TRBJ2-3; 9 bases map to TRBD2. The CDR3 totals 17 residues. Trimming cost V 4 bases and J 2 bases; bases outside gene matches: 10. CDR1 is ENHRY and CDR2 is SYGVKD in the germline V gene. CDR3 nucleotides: TGTGCCATCAGTGGGAAGGCTAGCGGGACTATCACAGATACGCAGTATTTT. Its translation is CAISGKASGTITDTQYF.

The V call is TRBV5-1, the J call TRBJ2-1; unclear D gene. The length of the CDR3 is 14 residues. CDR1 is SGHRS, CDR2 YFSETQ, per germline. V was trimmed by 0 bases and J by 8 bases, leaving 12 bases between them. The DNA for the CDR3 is TGCGCCAGCAGCTTGGCCCCCGCTGGGGATGAGCAGTTCTTC. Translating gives CASSLAPAGDEQFF.

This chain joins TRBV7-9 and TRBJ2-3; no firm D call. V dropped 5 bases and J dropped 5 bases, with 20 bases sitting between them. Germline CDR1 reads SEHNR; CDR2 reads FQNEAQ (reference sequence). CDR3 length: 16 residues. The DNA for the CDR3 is TGTGCCAGCAGCCCCCCCTTATCCCAGGTGGGAGATACGCAGTATTTT. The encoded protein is CASSPPLSQVGDTQYF.

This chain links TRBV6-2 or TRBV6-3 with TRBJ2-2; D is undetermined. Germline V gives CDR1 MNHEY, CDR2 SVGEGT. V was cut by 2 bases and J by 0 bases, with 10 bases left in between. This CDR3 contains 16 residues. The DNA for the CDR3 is TGTGCCAGCAGTTACGAGGACGTAACGAACACCGGGGAGCTGTTTTTT. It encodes CASSYEDVTNTGELFF.

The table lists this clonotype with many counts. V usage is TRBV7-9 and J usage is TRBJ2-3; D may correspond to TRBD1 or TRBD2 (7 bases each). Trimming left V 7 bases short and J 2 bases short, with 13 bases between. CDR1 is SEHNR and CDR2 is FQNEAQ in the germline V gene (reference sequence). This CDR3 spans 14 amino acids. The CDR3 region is CASTRGGATDTQYF. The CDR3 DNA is TGTGCCAGCACCAGGGGGGGAGCCACAGATACGCAGTATTTT.

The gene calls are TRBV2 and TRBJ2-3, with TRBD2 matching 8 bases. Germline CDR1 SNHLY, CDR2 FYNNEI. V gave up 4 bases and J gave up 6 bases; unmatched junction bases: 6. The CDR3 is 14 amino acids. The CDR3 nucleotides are TGTGCCAGCAGTGCTCGGGGGGGCAGTGATACGCAGTATTTT. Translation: CASSARGGSDTQYF.

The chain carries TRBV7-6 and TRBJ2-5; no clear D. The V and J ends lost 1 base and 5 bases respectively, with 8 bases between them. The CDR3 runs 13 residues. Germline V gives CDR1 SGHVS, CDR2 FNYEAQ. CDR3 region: CASSLVGSETQYF. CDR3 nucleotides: TGTGCCAGCAGCTTAGTGGGATCGGAGACCCAGTACTTC.

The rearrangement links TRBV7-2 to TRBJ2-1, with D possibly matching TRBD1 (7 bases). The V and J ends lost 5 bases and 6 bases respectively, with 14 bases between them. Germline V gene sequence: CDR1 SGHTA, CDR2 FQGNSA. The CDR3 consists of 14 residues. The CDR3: CASSPGGLLNEQFF. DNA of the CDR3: TGTGCCAGCAGCCCAGGGGGACTTCTCAATGAGCAGTTCTTC.

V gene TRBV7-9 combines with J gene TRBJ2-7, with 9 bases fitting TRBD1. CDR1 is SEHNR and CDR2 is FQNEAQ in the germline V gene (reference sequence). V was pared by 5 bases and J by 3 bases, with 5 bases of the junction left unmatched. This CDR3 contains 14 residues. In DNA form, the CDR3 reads TGTGCCAGCAGCCAGGACAGGGGTGTCTACGAGCAGTACTTC. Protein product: CASSQDRGVYEQYF.